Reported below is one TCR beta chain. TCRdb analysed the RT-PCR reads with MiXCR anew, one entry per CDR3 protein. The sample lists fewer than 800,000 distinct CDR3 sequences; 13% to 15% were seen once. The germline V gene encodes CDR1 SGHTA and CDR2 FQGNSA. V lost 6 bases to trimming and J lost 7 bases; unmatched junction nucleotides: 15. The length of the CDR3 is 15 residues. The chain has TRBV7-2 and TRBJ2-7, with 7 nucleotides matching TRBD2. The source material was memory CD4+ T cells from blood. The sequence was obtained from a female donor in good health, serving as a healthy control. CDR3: CASRGGGNPGREQYF. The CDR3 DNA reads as TGTGCCAGCAGGGGGGGAGGGAATCCCGGTCGGGAGCAGTACTTC.